Here is one T cell receptor beta chain with its context. This clonotype appeared a few times. Its target antigen remains unknown. Nothing much larger sits one base from this clone, and base qualities are not available. Library generation was performed with 5' RACE. The sample was run on an Illumina HiSeq 2500. A second 7 to 11 cycle PCR used a sample-barcoded 5' primer and a J-beta primer mix. Each TCR beta cDNA molecule received a unique molecular identifier from a template-switch 5' adaptor carrying 12 random nucleotides. Each sample yielded at least 2.5 million CDR3-containing paired-end reads. All of the RNA was converted into first-strand cDNA using the Mint cDNA synthesis kit, with a TRBC-specific oligonucleotide serving as the primer. Following uracil-DNA glycosylase treatment, all cDNA underwent a first 18-cycle PCR with the universal primers M1SS and BC2_uni_R. In the paper's pipeline: For normalization, 1 million high-quality reads were randomly selected from each sample, with every read carrying a distinct molecular identifier. Reads sharing molecular identifiers were discarded rather than binned into consensus sequences. MiTCR, run with a Q25 quality threshold and the strictest error-elimination algorithm, handled CDR3 identification, clonotype clustering and error correction. Lower-bound total TCR beta diversity was estimated with a nonparametric unseen species model using Euler transformation. In-frame beta chains were kept once TCRdb had trimmed the public reads at Q25 with fastp and called clones with MiXCR. Identical CDR3 proteins give one entry, which carries the most common genes and DNA. The V and J calls were not made by the authors but by TCRdb's processing. The sample yields 1.5 million to 2 million distinct CDR3 sequences; over 25% were counted once. Approximately 7.7% of the sample rests with the top ten.

The entry originates in a study of blood T cells in healthy people across ages (dated by TCRdb to the mid-2010s). Study-level background: In model experiments, template switching captured about one uniquely barcoded TCR beta cDNA molecule for every two T cells. To track age-related changes in TCR beta repertoire diversity, the study relied on deep sequencing normalized with unique cDNA molecular identifiers. The donors were divided into four age groups: young (average roughly 15 years), middle-aged (roughly 40), aged (under 70) and long-lived (about 90). To avoid experimental bias, donors of different ages were randomly spread across the sequencing lanes. Using the same blood draw, the study looked at two additional independent replicas of 1 million unique cDNA reads for two donors, one aged 18 to 30 and the other aged 80 or older.

Overall results and qualifications from the work: Bulk unsorted PBMC profiling prevented conclusive comparison of naive and antigen-experienced compartments. The percentage of naive T cells measured by flow cytometry correlated strongly with observed TCR beta diversity. Donor CMV infection status was unknown, potentially confounding age-related changes in expanded clonotypes. Total diversity estimates from one million sequenced T cells were considered lower bounds and underestimates. Compared with the aged group, more naive CD4+ T cells, fewer expanded clones and increased TCR diversity were shown by the long-lived group, suggesting age selection. Observed TCR beta diversity per million T cells fell roughly linearly with age, and a significant reduction was already apparent by age roughly 41.

Systemically healthy Caucasian individuals from Russia, 39 in total and aged about 6 to 100 years, were included as donors. Each donor gave about 9.2 milliliters of peripheral blood, drawn into EDTA-treated Vacutainer tubes. PBMCs were isolated by Ficoll-Paque density-gradient centrifugation, with at least 6 million obtained per sample. Total RNA, at least 6 micrograms per sample, was extracted from PBMCs with Trizol reagent. For every donor, flow cytometry on a PBMC aliquot measured the percentage of naive CD45RAhigh/CD27high T cells. The source is a woman in her 30s in good health. Sequenced: blood.

The CDR3 has the sequence CASDTGNEQYF. The DNA sequence follows: TGTGCCTCAGACACAGGGAACGAGCAGTACTTC. The rearrangement combines TRBV30 with TRBJ2-7, and the D gene may be TRBD1, 6 bases matching. V sheds 7 bases and J sheds 5 bases, leaving 12 bases between their ends. The CDR3 runs 11 amino acids, cysteine and phenylalanine included. Only the CDR3 DNA is retained, 33 bases long and in frame from the first base. Taken from the germline V gene (reference sequence), the CDR1 and CDR2 loops are GTSNPN and SVGIG.